The subject of this entry is one T cell receptor (beta chain). Its antigen is not yet known. The sample holds no much larger clone one base away, and base qualities are not on file. The record originates from a study of vaccination effects on CD4 cells after COVID-19 (dated by TCRdb to between 2021 and 2024). Study-level background: In the ViraFEST assay, PBMC were stimulated with viral peptide pools, and TCR sequencing was then used to find antigen-specific CD4+ T cell clonotypes based on their expansion. After vaccination, three convalescent patients were sampled both early (day +14) and late (day +241, +227, +161 respectively). Post-vaccine samples across the study were collected a median of 72 days after the second dose, with a range of 14 to 241. Each well held two million PBMC cultured in IMDM containing approximately 5% human AB serum, 9.5 to 10 IU/ml IL-2 and gentamicin, along with about 9.5 ug/ml peptides. SARS-CoV-2 spike-specific CD4+ TCR repertoires from before and after mRNA vaccination were compared in COVID-19 convalescent patients and in infection-naive vaccine recipients. The full study included over 8 COVID-19 convalescent patients and several SARS-CoV-2-naive healthy vaccine recipients. Cultures from other donors in the study were sequenced with the Oncomine TCR Beta short-read assay on an Illumina iSeq 100.

The research as a whole found: Among convalescent patients, the spike-reactive repertoire after vaccination was made up mainly of new vaccine-induced clones that were largely distinct from the clones induced by infection. The study was limited by a small number of convalescent patients and lacked early post-infection timepoints. Both infection-induced and vaccine-induced clones contracted markedly at late post-vaccination timepoints, which is consistent with waning T cell responses.

Library preparation employed the immunoSEQ multiplex PCR assay. DNA from the cultured and isolated CD4+ T cells underwent TCR beta CDR3 sequencing. The original pipeline was this. Non-productive TCR sequences were removed and reads were trimmed to the CDR3 region, keeping CDR3s of at least 7 amino acids. The MANAFEST web app was used to identify antigen-specific clonotypes by comparing expansion in peptide wells with expansion in reference cultures. To be called positive, a clone needed expansion at FDR<0.05 compared with the reference and with all other wells, an odds ratio greater than 5, and a frequency greater than 0.1% in two replicate wells. Clonotypes significantly expanded in SARS-CoV-2 spike wells and in at least one common cold coronavirus spike condition were defined as cross-reactive. CDR3 similarity was assessed by Levenshtein distance with the stringdist R package, and unrooted trees were built with ape in R 3.6.1. This is the immuneACCESS table as TCRdb keeps it, with only in-frame sequences that have V and J called. A part of the clones is gone; compared with another copy, unresolved V genes explain less than half, and the rest is unexplained. Clone size and the V and J calls come from that table; the DNA yielded D and trimming. The sample table shows 35,000 to 45,000 clones, and 76% are seen once. 3% to 4% of the sample is in the top ten clones.

The CDR3 contains 14 residues, cysteine and phenylalanine counted. Only CDR3 DNA is held: 42 bases, read in frame from base 1. CDR1 SNHLY and CDR2 FYNNEI are derived from the germline V gene. Trimming takes 4 bases from V and 6 bases from J, and the germline ends sit 14 bases apart. After about 10 days of culture, CD4+ T cells were isolated with the EasySep CD4+ T cell isolation kit. PCR-confirmed SARS-CoV-2 infection had occurred in convalescent patients between March and December 2020, before the Alpha, Beta and Delta variants emerged in the United States. Participants received two doses of either the BNT162b2 or the mRNA-1273 mRNA SARS-CoV-2 vaccine. Half of the culture medium was replaced with fresh IL-2-containing medium on days 3 and 7. Unless otherwise noted, each peptide stimulation condition was cultured in triplicate wells. Using Ficoll-Paque Plus gradient centrifugation, PBMC were separated from whole blood and then either used fresh or cryopreserved at -140C. The QIAamp micro DNA kit was used to extract genomic DNA from the cultured CD4+ T cells.

This clonotype originated in a human donor who had a prior SARS-CoV-2 infection. The sequencing used CD4+ T cells from PBMCs cultured without peptide, collected after COVID-19 vaccination. The sequence is built from TRBV2 and TRBJ2-3, with the D gene not confidently named. This receptor has the CDR3 CASSAIATRDTQYF. The nucleotide sequence reads TGTGCCAGCAGTGCGATCGCAACTCGGGATACGCAGTATTTT.